The text below deals with one T cell receptor beta chain. Its antigen remains unidentified. Then a second PCR, running roughly 7 to 11 cycles, was carried out with a sample-barcoded 5' primer and a J-beta primer mix. One entry per CDR3 protein results from TCRdb running MiXCR on the 5' RACE reads. Among about 640,000 distinct CDR3 sequences listed, 58% were seen once. The CDR3 length is 13 residues. The germline V gene encodes CDR1 MNHEY and CDR2 SVGEGT. Losses at the gene ends were 0 bases for V and 9 bases for J; bases not matched to a gene: 4. The record originates from a study of blood T cells in healthy people across ages. The study's findings and limits: Significant beta diversity loss was already apparent by age about 39, declining roughly linearly. The donors' CMV status was not determined, possibly confounding changes in expanded clonotypes. Diversity estimated from one million T cells was considered an underestimate. TCR beta diversity correlated strongly with naive T cell percentage.

The clonotype was recovered from a man in his 60s in good health. The chain carries TRBV6-2 or TRBV6-3 and TRBJ2-7; 8 nucleotides match TRBD1. The sample consisted of blood. The CDR3 nucleotides are TGTGCCAGCAGTTACTCGACAGGGGCTCCGCAGTACTTC. As protein: CASSYSTGAPQYF.